This T cell receptor beta chain came from a study of blood T cell repertoires in COVID-19 (dated by TCRdb to about 2020). Describing the broader study: Collaborator samples came from the United States, Italy and Spain and covered acute and convalescent phases of COVID-19. The material from the prospective study consisted of cDNA or gDNA derived from T cells, B-cell-depleted T cells, or PBMCs. Deeply sampled blood TCRbeta repertoires from subjects exposed to, actively infected with, or recovered from COVID-19 were included in the dataset. The repertoires were released in a freely available public database meant as a resource for research on the immune response to SARS-CoV-2. The samples were drawn from the first 160 participants of the ongoing ImmuneRACE study and from 950 to 1,500 subjects provided by 6 global collaborators. The sample metadata nearly always contained a de-identified subject ID, COVID-19 status, age in years and sex. HLA class I and class II types, where available, came from metadata supplied by the sample provider rather than from assay-based typing.

Whole blood was collected in K2EDTA tubes by collaborating institutions according to the institutions' own protocols. For TCRbeta analysis, collaborator samples were shipped as frozen whole blood, as isolated PBMCs, or as DNA extracted from either sample type. Points the paper makes about the study in general: The quantity of clinical and demographic metadata differed by source and by participant and was supplied without curation.

TCRbeta CDR3 regions were amplified from genomic DNA by means of the immunoSEQ Assay, a bias-controlled multiplex PCR. The authors' pipeline ran thus. Nucleated cell counts per sample were estimated from amplification of reference gene primers within the assay. To quantify the absolute abundance of each unique TCRbeta CDR3 rearrangement, sequence reads were collapsed and filtered. For each sample, productive Simpson clonality was calculated as the square root of Simpson's diversity index over productive rearrangements. As stored in TCRdb, this immuneACCESS dataset retains in-frame rearrangements with V and J assigned. A fraction of the clones does not appear; measured against another copy, unresolved V genes explain less than half of the discrepancy, and the remainder lacks a known reason. Clone size and V and J calls were adopted from that table, with D and trimming inferred from the DNA. Here the sample has approximately 140,000 clones; around 80% occur a single time. Of the sample, approximately 16% falls within the top ten clones.

The CDR3 contains 15 residues, cysteine and phenylalanine counted. Only the CDR3 DNA stays, 45 bases, in frame from base 1. The germline V gene supplies CDR1 MNHEY and CDR2 SVGAGI. V trim: 6 bases; J trim: 1 base; unmatched bases: 7. Comment on this clone: The specificity of this receptor is unknown. This could be a read error, since a much larger clone is one nucleotide away.

Sequencing was done on a sample of peripheral blood. The receptor's source is a human donor with acute or convalescent COVID-19. The donor label of this sample is uncertain. Recombination linked TRBV6-5 to TRBJ1-1; the junction holds 8 bases that match TRBD1. The CDR3 sequence is CASSHITGGNTEAFF. The DNA sequence is TGTGCCAGCAGCCACATAACAGGGGGGAACACTGAAGCTTTCTTT.